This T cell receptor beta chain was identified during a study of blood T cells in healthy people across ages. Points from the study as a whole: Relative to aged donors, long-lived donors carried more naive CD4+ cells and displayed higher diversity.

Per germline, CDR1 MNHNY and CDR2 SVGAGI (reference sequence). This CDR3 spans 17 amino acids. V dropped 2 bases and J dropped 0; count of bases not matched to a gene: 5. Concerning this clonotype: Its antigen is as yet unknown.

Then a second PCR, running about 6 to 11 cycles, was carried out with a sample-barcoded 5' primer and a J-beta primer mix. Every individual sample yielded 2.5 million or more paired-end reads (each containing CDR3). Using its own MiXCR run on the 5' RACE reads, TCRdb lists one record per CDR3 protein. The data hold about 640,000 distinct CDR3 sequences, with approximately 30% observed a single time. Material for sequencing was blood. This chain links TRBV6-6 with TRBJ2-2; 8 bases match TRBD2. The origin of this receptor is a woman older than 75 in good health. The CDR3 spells CASSYQRGRPNTGELFF. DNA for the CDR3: TGTGCCAGCAGTTACCAGCGGGGGCGACCGAACACCGGGGAGCTGTTTTTT.